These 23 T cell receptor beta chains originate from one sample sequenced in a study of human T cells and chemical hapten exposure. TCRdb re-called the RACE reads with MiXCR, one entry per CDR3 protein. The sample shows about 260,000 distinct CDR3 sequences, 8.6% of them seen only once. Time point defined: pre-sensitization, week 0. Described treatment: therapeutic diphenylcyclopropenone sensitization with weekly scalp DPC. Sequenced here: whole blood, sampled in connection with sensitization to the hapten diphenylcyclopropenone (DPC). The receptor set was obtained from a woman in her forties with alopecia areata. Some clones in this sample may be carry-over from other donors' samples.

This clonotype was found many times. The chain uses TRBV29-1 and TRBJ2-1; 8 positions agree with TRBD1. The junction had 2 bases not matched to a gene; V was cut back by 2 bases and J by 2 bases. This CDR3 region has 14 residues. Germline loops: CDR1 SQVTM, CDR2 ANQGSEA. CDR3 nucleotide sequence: TGCAGCGTTGAAAAGACAGGGGCCTACAATGAGCAGTTCTTC. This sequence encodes CSVEKTGAYNEQFF.

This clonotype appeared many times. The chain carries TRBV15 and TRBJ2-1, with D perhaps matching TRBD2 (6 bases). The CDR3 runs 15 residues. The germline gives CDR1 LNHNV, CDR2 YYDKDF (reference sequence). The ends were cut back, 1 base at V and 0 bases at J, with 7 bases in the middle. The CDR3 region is CATSRGGVSYNEQFF. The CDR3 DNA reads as TGTGCCACCAGCAGAGGGGGGGTCTCCTACAATGAGCAGTTCTTC.

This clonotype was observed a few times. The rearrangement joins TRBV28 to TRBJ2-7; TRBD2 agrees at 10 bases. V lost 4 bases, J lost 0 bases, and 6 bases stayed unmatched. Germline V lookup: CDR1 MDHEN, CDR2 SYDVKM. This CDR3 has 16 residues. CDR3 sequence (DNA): TGTGCCAGCAGTTACTCAGCGGGAGGGCTCTCCTACGAGCAGTACTTC. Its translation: CASSYSAGGLSYEQYF. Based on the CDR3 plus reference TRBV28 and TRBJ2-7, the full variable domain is DVKVTQSSRYLVKRTGEKVFLECVQDMDHENMFWYRQDPGLGLRLIYFSYDVKMKEKGDIPEGYSVSREKKERFSLILESASTNQTSMYLCASSYSAGGLSYEQYFGPGTRLTVT.

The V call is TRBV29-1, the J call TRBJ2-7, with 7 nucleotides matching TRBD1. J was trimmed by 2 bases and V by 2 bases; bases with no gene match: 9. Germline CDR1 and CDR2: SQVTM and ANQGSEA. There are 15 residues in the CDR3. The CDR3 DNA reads TGCAGCGTTGAACCCAGAGGGGGCCGTCCCTACGAGCAGTACTTC. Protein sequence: CSVEPRGGRPYEQYF.

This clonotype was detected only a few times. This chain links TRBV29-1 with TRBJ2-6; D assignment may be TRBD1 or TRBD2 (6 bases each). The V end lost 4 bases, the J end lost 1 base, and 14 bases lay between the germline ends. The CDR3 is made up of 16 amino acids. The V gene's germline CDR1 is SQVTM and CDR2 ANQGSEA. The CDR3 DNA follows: TGCAGCGTTGCGCGGGACATCGATTCTGGGGCCAACGTCCTGACTTTC. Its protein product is CSVARDIDSGANVLTF.

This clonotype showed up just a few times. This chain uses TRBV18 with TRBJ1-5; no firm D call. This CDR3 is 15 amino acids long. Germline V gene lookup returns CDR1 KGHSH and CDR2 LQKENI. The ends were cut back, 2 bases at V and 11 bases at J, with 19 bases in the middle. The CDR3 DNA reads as TGTGCCAGCTCACCATCCACAGACTGGGAATCAGCCCAGCATTTT. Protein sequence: CASSPSTDWESAQHF.

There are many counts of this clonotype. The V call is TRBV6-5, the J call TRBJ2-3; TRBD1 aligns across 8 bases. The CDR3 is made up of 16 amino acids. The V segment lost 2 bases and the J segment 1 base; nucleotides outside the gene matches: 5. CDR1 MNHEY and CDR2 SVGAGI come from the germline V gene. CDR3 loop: CASSYGQGAGTDTQYF. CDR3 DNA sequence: TGTGCCAGCAGTTACGGGCAGGGGGCGGGCACAGATACGCAGTATTTT.

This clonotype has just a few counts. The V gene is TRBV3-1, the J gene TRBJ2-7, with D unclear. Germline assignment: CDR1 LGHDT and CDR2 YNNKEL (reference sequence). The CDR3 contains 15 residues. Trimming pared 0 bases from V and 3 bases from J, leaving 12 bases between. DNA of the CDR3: TGTGCCAGCAGCCAAGATTGGCCGGGTTACTACGAGCAGTACTTC. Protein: CASSQDWPGYYEQYF.

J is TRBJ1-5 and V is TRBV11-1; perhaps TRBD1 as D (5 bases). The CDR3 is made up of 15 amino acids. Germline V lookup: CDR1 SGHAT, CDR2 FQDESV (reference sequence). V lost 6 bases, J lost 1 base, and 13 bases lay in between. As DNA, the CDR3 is TGTGCCAGCAGAGGGGTCAGCGGCAGCAATCAGCCCCAGCATTTT. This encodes CASRGVSGSNQPQHF.

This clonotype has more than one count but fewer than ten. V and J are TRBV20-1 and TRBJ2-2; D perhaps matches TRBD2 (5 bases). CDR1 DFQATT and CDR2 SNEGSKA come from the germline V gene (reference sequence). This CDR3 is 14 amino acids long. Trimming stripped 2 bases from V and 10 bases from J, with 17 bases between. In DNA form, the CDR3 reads TGCAGTGCTAGACTGGCGGGTAACACCAAGGAGCTGTTTTTT. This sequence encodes CSARLAGNTKELFF.

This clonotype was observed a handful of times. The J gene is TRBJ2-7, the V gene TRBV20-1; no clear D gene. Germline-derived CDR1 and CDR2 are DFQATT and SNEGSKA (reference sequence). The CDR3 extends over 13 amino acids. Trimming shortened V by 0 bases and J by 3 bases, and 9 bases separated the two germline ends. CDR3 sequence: CSARDSPVYEQYF. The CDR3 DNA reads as TGCAGTGCTAGAGATTCCCCTGTCTACGAGCAGTACTTC.

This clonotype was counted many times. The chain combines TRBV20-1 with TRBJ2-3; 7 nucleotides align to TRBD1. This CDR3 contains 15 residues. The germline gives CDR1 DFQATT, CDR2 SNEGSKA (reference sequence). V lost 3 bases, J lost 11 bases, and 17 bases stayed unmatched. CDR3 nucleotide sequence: TGCAGTGCTAGGGTGACAGGGCCCCCGCCGGTGGAGCAGTATTTT. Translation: CSARVTGPPPVEQYF.

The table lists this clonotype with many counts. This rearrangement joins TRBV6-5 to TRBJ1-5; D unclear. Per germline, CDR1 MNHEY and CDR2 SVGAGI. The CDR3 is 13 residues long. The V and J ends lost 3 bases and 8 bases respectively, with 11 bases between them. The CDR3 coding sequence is TGTGCCAGCAGTTATGCCCTTGGGGAGCCCCAGCATTTT. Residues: CASSYALGEPQHF.

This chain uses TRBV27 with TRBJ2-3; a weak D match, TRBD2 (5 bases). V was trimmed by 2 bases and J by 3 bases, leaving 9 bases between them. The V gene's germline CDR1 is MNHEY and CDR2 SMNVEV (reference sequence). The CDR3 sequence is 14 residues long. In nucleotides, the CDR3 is TGTGCCAGCAGTTTAGACGGCGGGACAGATACGCAGTATTTT. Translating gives CASSLDGGTDTQYF.

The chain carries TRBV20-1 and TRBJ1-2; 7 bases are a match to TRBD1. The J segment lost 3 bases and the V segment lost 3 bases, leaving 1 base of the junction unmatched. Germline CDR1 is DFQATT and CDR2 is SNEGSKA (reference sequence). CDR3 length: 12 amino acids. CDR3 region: CSASGTDYGYTF. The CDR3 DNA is TGCAGTGCTAGCGGGACAGACTATGGCTACACCTTC.

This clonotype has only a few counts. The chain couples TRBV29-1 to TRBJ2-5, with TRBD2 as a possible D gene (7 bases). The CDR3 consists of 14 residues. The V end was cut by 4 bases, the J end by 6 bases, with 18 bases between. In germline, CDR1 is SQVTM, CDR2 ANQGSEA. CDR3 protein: CSVVFVAGAKTQYF. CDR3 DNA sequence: TGCAGCGTTGTATTTGTGGCGGGGGCGAAGACCCAGTACTTC.

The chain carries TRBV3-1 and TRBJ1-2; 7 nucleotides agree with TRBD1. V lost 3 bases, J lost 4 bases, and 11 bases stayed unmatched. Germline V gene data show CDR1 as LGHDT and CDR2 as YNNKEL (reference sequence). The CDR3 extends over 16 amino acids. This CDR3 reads CASSQILTGVGYGYTF. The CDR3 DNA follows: TGTGCCAGCAGCCAGATTCTAACAGGGGTAGGCTATGGCTACACCTTC.

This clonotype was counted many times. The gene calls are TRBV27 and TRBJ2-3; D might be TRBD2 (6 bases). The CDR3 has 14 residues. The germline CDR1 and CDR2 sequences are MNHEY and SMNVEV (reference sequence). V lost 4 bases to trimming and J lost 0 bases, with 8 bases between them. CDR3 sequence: CASSWAGSTDTQYF. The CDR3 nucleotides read TGTGCCAGCAGTTGGGCGGGGAGCACAGATACGCAGTATTTT.

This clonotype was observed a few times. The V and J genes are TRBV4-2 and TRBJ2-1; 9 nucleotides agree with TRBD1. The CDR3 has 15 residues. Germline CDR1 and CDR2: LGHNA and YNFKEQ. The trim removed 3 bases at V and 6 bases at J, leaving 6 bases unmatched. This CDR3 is CASSHTRDRANEQFF. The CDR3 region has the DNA TGTGCCAGCAGCCATACCCGGGACAGGGCCAATGAGCAGTTCTTC.

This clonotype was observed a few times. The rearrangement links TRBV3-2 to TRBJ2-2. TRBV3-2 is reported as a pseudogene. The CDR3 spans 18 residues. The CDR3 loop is CASPGGLAKYLGTGELFF. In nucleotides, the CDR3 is TGTGCCAGCCCAGGTGGATTGGCGAAATATCTCGGCACCGGGGAGCTGTTTTTT.

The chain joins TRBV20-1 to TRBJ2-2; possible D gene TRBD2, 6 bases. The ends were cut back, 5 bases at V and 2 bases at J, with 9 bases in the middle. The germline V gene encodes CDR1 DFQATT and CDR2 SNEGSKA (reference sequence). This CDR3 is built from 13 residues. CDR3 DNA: TGCAGTGCTGCGGGGCCCAACACCGGGGAGCTGTTTTTT. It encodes CSAAGPNTGELFF.

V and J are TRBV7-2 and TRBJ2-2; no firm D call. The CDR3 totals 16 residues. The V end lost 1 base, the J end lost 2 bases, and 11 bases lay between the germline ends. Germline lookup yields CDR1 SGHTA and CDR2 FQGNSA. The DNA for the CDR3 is TGTGCCAGCAGCTTAGAGTCTCAGCTAAACACCGGGGAGCTGTTTTTT. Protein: CASSLESQLNTGELFF.

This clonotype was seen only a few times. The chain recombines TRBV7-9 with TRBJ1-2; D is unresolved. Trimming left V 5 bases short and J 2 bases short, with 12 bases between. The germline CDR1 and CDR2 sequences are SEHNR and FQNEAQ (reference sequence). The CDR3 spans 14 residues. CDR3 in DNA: TGTGCCAGCAGCCCCACAGAATTCAACTATGGCTACACCTTC. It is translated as CASSPTEFNYGYTF.